What follows are 23 T cell receptor beta chains derived from one specimen sequenced in a study of regulatory T cells in long-lasting Graves disease. In building TCR beta libraries, iRepertoire HTBI primers were used together with Arm-PCR of CDR3 regions. TCRdb re-called the multiplex PCR reads through MiXCR, storing one row per CDR3 protein. Of 250,000 or so distinct CDR3 sequences in the sample, around 18% were seen once. Time point meaning: newly diagnosed GD, antithyroid drugs for less than 3 months. Preparation of the TCR library used RNA extracted from PBMCs. The same data also went into a second study, on T cells in Graves' hyperthyroidism and ophthalmopathy.

Source: peripheral blood mononuclear cells (PBMCs), taken at new diagnosis, from a patient treated with antithyroid drugs. Receptors originate from a woman younger than 45 with Graves disease.

The sample holds many counts of this clonotype. The V call is TRBV27, the J call TRBJ2-7, with a weak D call TRBD1 (6 bases). Germline V gene lookup returns CDR1 MNHEY and CDR2 SMNVEV (reference sequence). This CDR3 is built from 14 residues. With 3 bases removed from V and 4 bases from J, the gap between germline ends came to 13 bases. The CDR3 spells CASSFASQGYEQYF. The CDR3, as DNA: TGTGCCAGCAGTTTTGCCTCTCAGGGGTACGAGCAGTACTTC.

This clonotype has a count of ten or more. CDR3 loop: CASSWDRQGKTEAFF. The CDR3 nucleotides are TGTGCCAGCAGCTGGGACCGACAGGGAAAAACTGAAGCTTTCTTT. The chain has TRBV5-6 and TRBJ1-1; 7 bases map to TRBD1. Trimming took 3 bases from V and 5 from J; bases not matched to a gene: 10. CDR3 length: 15 residues. Germline lookup yields CDR1 SGHDT and CDR2 YYEEEE.

In this sample, this clonotype turned up a few times. DNA for the CDR3: TGTGCCAGCAGTTTAGGGGTGGGACAGCACTACGAGCAGTACTTC. Translated, it gives CASSLGVGQHYEQYF. The J gene is TRBJ2-7, the V gene TRBV28, with 7 bases fitting TRBD1. V lost 2 bases to trimming and J lost 3 bases; unmatched junction nucleotides: 7. Looked up from germline, CDR1 is MDHEN and CDR2 is SYDVKM. The CDR3 runs to 15 residues.

In this sample, this clonotype turned up many times. This chain uses TRBV12-3 or TRBV12-4 with TRBJ2-7; 8 bases agree with TRBD1. The CDR3 spans 14 residues. V was pared by 7 bases and J by 4 bases, with 9 bases of the junction left unmatched. CDR3 in amino acids: CASTRAGGSYEQYF. In nucleotides, the CDR3 is TGTGCCAGCACTCGGGCAGGGGGCAGTTACGAGCAGTACTTC.

The V call is TRBV7-9, the J call TRBJ1-4; 7 bases are a match to TRBD1. The CDR3 totals 15 residues. The junction had 6 bases not matched to a gene; V was cut back by 4 bases and J by 4 bases. CDR1 is SEHNR, CDR2 FQNEAQ, per germline (reference sequence). CDR3 sequence reads: CASSYRQGINEKLFF. The CDR3, as DNA: TGTGCCAGCAGCTACCGACAGGGCATTAATGAAAAACTGTTTTTT.

This clonotype has a count of ten or more. The V call is TRBV11-2, the J call TRBJ2-3; D might be TRBD1 or TRBD2, each matching 5 bases. The germline V gene has CDR1 SGHAT and CDR2 FQNNGV. CDR3 length: 14 residues. The V end lost 4 bases, the J end lost 6 bases, and 14 bases lay between the germline ends. The CDR3 DNA reads as TGTGCCAGCAGCTATAGACCAGGGACGGATACGCAGTATTTT. Its protein is CASSYRPGTDTQYF.

This clonotype occurred a few times. The V call is TRBV6-1, the J call TRBJ1-4; no clear D gene. CDR1 is MNHNS and CDR2 is SASEGT in the germline V gene. Trimming took 5 bases from V and 1 from J, leaving 11 bases between them. The CDR3 totals 15 residues. The CDR3, as DNA: TGTGCCAGCAGTCCTACTATTCTAACTAATGAAAAACTGTTTTTT. Amino acids: CASSPTILTNEKLFF.

The chain joins TRBV11-1 to TRBJ2-3, with 11 bases identical to TRBD2. CDR3 length equals 16 residues. Trimming at V came to 6 bases and at J to 2 bases, leaving 7 bases not matched to a gene. Germline assignment: CDR1 SGHAT and CDR2 FQDESV (reference sequence). The CDR3 coding sequence is TGTGCCAGCAGTCCGCCGGGACTAGCGGCCACAGATACGCAGTATTTT. Translation: CASSPPGLAATDTQYF.

This clonotype occurred many times. This chain uses TRBV6-1 with TRBJ1-1; 8 positions match TRBD1. The V and J ends lost 4 bases and 8 bases, in that order; junction bases with no gene match: 0. The germline V gene encodes CDR1 MNHNS and CDR2 SASEGT. The length of the CDR3 is 11 residues. CDR3 amino acids: CASSGTGEAFF. The CDR3 DNA is TGTGCCAGCAGTGGGACAGGGGAAGCTTTCTTT.

In regard to this clonotype: This likely came from a read error, as a far larger clone is one base away. The V call is TRBV3-1, the J call TRBJ2-1; no clear D. The J call is in doubt because the DNA end fits TRBJ2-3 better. CDR1 and CDR2 (germline): LGHDT, YNNKEL (reference sequence). CDR3 size: 12 residues. In nucleotides, the CDR3 is TGTGCCAGCAGCCAAGCCCTAGATACGCAGTATTTT. Encoded protein: CASSQALDTQYF.

This clonotype was observed many times. The V call is TRBV27, the J call TRBJ2-1, with no clear D. CDR3 length equals 13 residues. Germline lookup yields CDR1 MNHEY and CDR2 SMNVEV (reference sequence). Trimming left V 4 bases short and J 8 bases short, with 12 bases between. CDR3 coding DNA: TGTGCCAGCAGTTATGGGCTACGGTATGAGCAGTTCTTC. Translation gives CASSYGLRYEQFF.

This clonotype showed up many times. The CDR3 sequence is CSAREGVNNEQFF. CDR3 bases: TGCAGTGCCCGCGAAGGGGTCAACAATGAGCAGTTCTTC. The chain recombines TRBV20-1 with TRBJ2-1; tentative D call: TRBD1 (5 bases). The CDR3 is 13 amino acids. CDR1 is DFQATT, CDR2 SNEGSKA, per germline (reference sequence). The germline V and J ends were trimmed by 6 bases and 5 bases, with 14 bases remaining between them.

This clonotype was counted many times. V gene TRBV9 combines with J gene TRBJ1-2; perhaps TRBD1 as D (5 bases). Between the trimmed V and J ends, which lost 3 bases and 8 bases, there was a span of 23 bases. The length of the CDR3 is 16 residues. Germline values: CDR1 SGDLS, CDR2 YYNGEE. Here the CDR3 DNA reads TGTGCCAGCAGCGCCCGAGGGGCGGGGCGGGTCGAAGGCTACACCTTC. Amino acid sequence: CASSARGAGRVEGYTF.

This clonotype was recorded many times. The chain is built from TRBV20-1 and TRBJ2-3; the match to TRBD1 covers 7 bases. CDR1 DFQATT and CDR2 SNEGSKA come from the germline V gene (reference sequence). This CDR3 comprises 13 residues. Trimming cost V 4 bases and J 7 bases; bases outside gene matches: 8. Here the CDR3 reads CSATLGTENTQYF. CDR3 in DNA: TGCAGTGCTACACTTGGGACAGAAAATACGCAGTATTTT.

This clonotype occurred many times. V is TRBV9 and J is TRBJ2-5; D is uncertain. Trimming shortened V by 1 base and J by 1 base, and 11 bases separated the two germline ends. The CDR3 runs 15 residues. Germline values: CDR1 SGDLS, CDR2 YYNGEE. CDR3 nucleotide sequence: TGTGCCAGCAGCGTATTTGGCGCTGCCCAAGAGACCCAGTACTTC. Its protein product is CASSVFGAAQETQYF.

At least ten counts were recorded for this clonotype. The chain joins TRBV6-1 to TRBJ2-6, with a tentative D call TRBD1 (5 bases). Trimming left V 7 bases short and J 0 bases short, with 16 bases between. The germline gives CDR1 MNHNS, CDR2 SASEGT. The CDR3 has 17 amino acids. The CDR3 here is CASTSRAASSGANVLTF. The DNA for the CDR3 is TGTGCCAGCACCTCCAGGGCAGCCAGCTCTGGGGCCAACGTCCTGACTTTC.

As regards this clonotype: A read error is the likely source, as a far larger clone sits one nucleotide away. The chain joins TRBV7-9 to TRBJ1-4; TRBD1 matches 7 bases. This CDR3 spans 15 amino acids. The germline CDR1 and CDR2 sequences are SEHNR and FQNEAQ (reference sequence). Unmatched junction bases numbered 4, after V lost 2 bases and J lost 4 bases. This CDR3 is CASSLKGAGNEKLFF. DNA of the CDR3: TGTGCCAGCAGCTTAAAGGGGGCTGGTAATGAAAAACTGTTTTTT.

In this sample, this clonotype turned up many times. The chain joins TRBV2 to TRBJ1-5, with TRBD1 as a possible D gene (6 bases). The V gene's germline CDR1 is SNHLY and CDR2 FYNNEI. Trimming cost V 6 bases and J 8 bases, with 8 bases left between them. This CDR3 has 11 amino acids. The CDR3 sequence is CASSRTEPQHF. The DNA of the CDR3 is TGTGCCAGCAGCAGGACAGAGCCCCAGCATTTT. Drawing the rest from reference TRBV2 and TRBJ1-5, the complete variable domain is EPEVTQTPSHQVTQMGQEVILRCVPISNHLYFYWYRQILGQKVEFLVSFYNNEISEKSEIFDDQFSVERPDGSNFTLKIRSTKLEDSAMYFCASSRTEPQHFGDGTRLSIL.

The table lists this clonotype with many counts. CDR3 coding DNA: TGTGCCAGCAGAGCGACAGGGGTCAAAAACATTCAGTACTTC. Residues: CASRATGVKNIQYF. The chain has TRBV28 and TRBJ2-4; TRBD1 matches at 8 bases. Trimming at V came to 6 bases and at J to 3 bases, leaving 4 bases not matched to a gene. The CDR3 loop spans 14 amino acids. Germline CDR1 is MDHEN and CDR2 is SYDVKM.

On this clonotype: This likely stems from a read error, as it lies one base from a far larger clone. The J gene is TRBJ1-5, the V gene TRBV7-2, with D hard to call. Germline assignment: CDR1 SGHTA and CDR2 FQGNSA. CDR3 size: 14 residues. For the CDR3, the DNA is TGTGCCGGCAGCTTGCCGTTTAGCAATCAGCCCCAGCATTTT. Translated, it gives CAGSLPFSNQPQHF. Complete variable domain (other parts from reference TRBV7-2 and TRBJ1-5): GAGVSQSPSNKVTEKGKDVELRCDPISGHTALYWYRQSLGQGLEFLIYFQGNSAPDKSGLPSDRFSAERTGGSVSTLTIQRTQQEDSAVYLCAGSLPFSNQPQHFGDGTRLSIL.

Concerning this clonotype itself: A clone one base away is much larger, so this may be a read error. The gene calls are TRBV6-1 and TRBJ2-7, with a weak D call TRBD2 (6 bases). The CDR3 contains 13 residues. The ends were cut back, 7 bases at V and 4 bases at J, with 14 bases in the middle. Germline-derived CDR1 and CDR2 are MNHNS and SASEGT. CDR3 sequence (DNA): TGTGCCAGCATCTGCGGGGCCAATTACGAGCAGTACTTC. This translates into CASICGANYEQYF.

In this sample, this clonotype turned up many times. The chain joins TRBV19 to TRBJ1-2, with D perhaps TRBD1 (6 bases). CDR3 length equals 13 residues. V dropped 7 bases and J dropped 6 bases, with 15 bases sitting between them. Germline lookup yields CDR1 LNHDA and CDR2 SQIVND (reference sequence). The CDR3 nucleotides are TGTGCCAGTACACATAGGGGGGCCGATGGCTACACCTTC. Its protein is CASTHRGADGYTF.

In the case of this clonotype: A much larger clone differs by one base, so this may be a read error. The chain recombines TRBV6-2 or TRBV6-3 with TRBJ2-3, with a possible D match to TRBD2 (7 bases). CDR1 is MNHEY and CDR2 is SVGEGT in the germline V gene. The CDR3 is made up of 16 amino acids. CDR3 protein: CTSSEWGGPFTDTQYF. In nucleotides, the CDR3 is TGTACCAGCAGTGAATGGGGGGGGCCCTTCACAGATACGCAGTATTTT.